These 14 T cell receptor beta chains were sequenced from one sample in a study of somatic mutations in cytotoxic T cells in rheumatoid arthritis. Method: immunoSEQ multiplex PCR; TCRdb's copy keeps in-frame clones and lacks some. Seen here are 15,000 to 20,000 clones, over 75% observed once, and the top ten hold more than 12%. Sequenced input: CD8+ T cells sorted from blood. The receptor source for this set is an adult with rheumatoid arthritis.

This clone was counted a single time. The chain has TRBV6-5 and TRBJ1-1, with 7 bases fitting TRBD1. The CDR3 sequence is 14 residues long. After removal of 2 bases from V and 4 bases from J, the junction contained 4 bases not matched to a gene. CDR1 and CDR2 (germline): MNHEY, SVGAGI. Here the CDR3 DNA reads TGTGCCAGCAGTTACGGGGCAGGGGGCACTGAAGCTTTCTTT. Its protein is CASSYGAGGTEAFF.

The rearrangement joins TRBV4-3 to TRBJ1-2; D possibly corresponds to TRBD1 (5 bases). Per germline, CDR1 LGHNA and CDR2 YSLEER. This CDR3 has 14 residues. Trimming shortened V by 0 bases and J by 4 bases, and 9 bases separated the two germline ends. As DNA, the CDR3 is TGCGCCAGCAGCCAAGATAGGGGTCTCTATGGCTACACCTTC. Its protein is CASSQDRGLYGYTF.

The chain uses TRBV29-1 and TRBJ2-2; 9 positions agree with TRBD2. The length of the CDR3 is 16 residues. V gave up 5 bases and J gave up 5 bases; unmatched junction bases: 12. CDR1 SQVTM and CDR2 ANQGSEA come from the germline V gene. The CDR3 nucleotides are TGCAGCGTTTTGCGGGAGGGTTCCCTAGGTACCGGGGAGCTGTTTTTT. This encodes CSVLREGSLGTGELFF.

DNA for the CDR3: TGTGCCAGCAGTTTAGGCGGACGTCAGGCCGATGAGCAGTTCTTC. It codes for CASSLGGRQADEQFF. The gene calls are TRBV27 and TRBJ2-1; no reliable D call. V was pared by 2 bases and J by 8 bases, with 16 bases between. The germline V gene encodes CDR1 MNHEY and CDR2 SMNVEV (reference sequence). This CDR3 contains 15 residues.

The J gene is TRBJ1-2, the V gene TRBV4-3; perhaps TRBD1 as D (5 bases). The ends were cut back, 1 base at V and 7 bases at J, with 16 bases in the middle. The germline CDR1 and CDR2 sequences are LGHNA and YSLEER. The CDR3 consists of 15 residues. CDR3 in amino acids: CASSQGATVFRGYTF. The CDR3 bases are TGCGCCAGCAGCCAAGGGGCGACAGTTTTCCGTGGCTACACCTTC.

J is TRBJ1-2 and V is TRBV11-2; the match to TRBD1 covers 8 bases. Germline trimming cut 5 bases from V and 10 bases from J; bases unmatched to any gene: 12. Germline V CDR1 and CDR2: SGHAT, FQNNGV. This CDR3 contains 14 residues. The CDR3 DNA is TGTGCCAGCAGCACGGGACAGGCCACATGGGACTACACCTTC. This gives the protein CASSTGQATWDYTF.

The V and J genes are TRBV27 and TRBJ2-7, with 10 positions matching TRBD1. V shed 4 bases, J shed 4 bases, and the junction held 4 bases outside the gene matches. The CDR3 loop spans 14 amino acids. CDR1 and CDR2 from the germline V gene are MNHEY and SMNVEV (reference sequence). The CDR3 protein is CASSYGTGVYEQYF. CDR3 in DNA: TGTGCCAGCAGTTACGGGACAGGGGTGTACGAGCAGTACTTC.

The table lists this clone with a count of one. The gene calls are TRBV28 and TRBJ1-3; D possibly corresponds to TRBD1 (6 bases). V was cut by 11 bases and J by 1 base, with 15 bases left in between. CDR1 MDHEN and CDR2 SYDVKM come from the germline V gene. CDR3 size: 14 residues. The CDR3 sequence: CAARQAISGNTIYF. CDR3 coding DNA: TGTGCCGCGAGACAGGCTATTTCTGGAAACACCATATATTTT.

The chain uses TRBV4-3 and TRBJ2-3, with D possibly matching TRBD1 (6 bases). CDR1 and CDR2 (germline): LGHNA, YSLEER. The germline V and J ends were trimmed by 0 bases and 7 bases, with 20 bases remaining between them. There are 17 residues in the CDR3. The CDR3 sequence is CASSQDGGGQTAYTQYF. CDR3 nucleotides: TGCGCCAGCAGCCAAGATGGAGGAGGACAGACGGCCTATACGCAGTATTTT.

The chain carries TRBV15 and TRBJ2-5, with D unclear. CDR3 length: 14 residues. Germline V CDR1 and CDR2: LNHNV, YYDKDF (reference sequence). Trimming took 0 bases from V and 2 from J, leaving 7 bases between them. In DNA, the CDR3 is TGTGCCACCAGCAGAGAGTTTTCTCAAGAGACCCAGTACTTC. Amino acids: CATSREFSQETQYF.

The chain uses TRBV30 and TRBJ1-5, with D unresolved. Germline V gene lookup returns CDR1 GTSNPN and CDR2 SVGIG (reference sequence). V dropped 0 bases and J dropped 4 bases, with 13 bases sitting between them. CDR3 length equals 15 residues. The CDR3 spells CAWSVTGKENQPQHF. The DNA of the CDR3 is TGTGCCTGGAGTGTAACGGGTAAGGAGAATCAGCCCCAGCATTTT.

This chain joins TRBV5-1 and TRBJ2-1; 7 positions match TRBD1. V gave up 0 bases and J gave up 7 bases; unmatched junction bases: 13. The CDR3 is made up of 17 amino acids. CDR1 is SGHRS and CDR2 is YFSETQ in the germline V gene. The CDR3 DNA reads TGCGCCAGCAGCTTGGATAATGACAGGGATTTTTCGAATGAGCAGTTCTTC. The encoded protein is CASSLDNDRDFSNEQFF.

The rearrangement links TRBV27 to TRBJ1-5; D gene unclear. The germline V gene has CDR1 MNHEY and CDR2 SMNVEV (reference sequence). CDR3 length: 14 amino acids. Trimming cost V 3 bases and J 3 bases, with 9 bases left between them. The DNA for the CDR3 is TGTGCCAGCAGTTTTAGGTGGGACAATCAGCCCCAGCATTTT. Protein: CASSFRWDNQPQHF.

V gene TRBV11-3 combines with J gene TRBJ2-1; 9 bases agree with TRBD2. Germline V gene data show CDR1 as SGHNT and CDR2 as YENEEA. V dropped 5 bases and J dropped 9; count of bases not matched to a gene: 5. The CDR3 is 13 amino acids. The DNA for the CDR3 is TGTGCCAGCAGCACCGGACTAGCGTCTGAGCAGTTCTTC. It is translated as CASSTGLASEQFF.